These T cell receptor beta chains were read from a single sample in a study of blood T cell repertoires in COVID-19. Repertoires were generated with immunoSEQ multiplex PCR, while TCRdb's copy carries only in-frame clones and drops some. Here the sample spans around 450,000 clones, around 89% being singletons. What was sequenced was peripheral blood. These receptors came from a woman in her 30s with acute or convalescent COVID-19. Each CDR3 is given with its conserved first and last residue. Each record gives: D gene, clone size, J gene, V gene, CDR3 DNA, CDR3 protein. D genes are given only for firm matches. Expanded clones are given a class, and other clones once, few, many or no size at all.

>TRBD1|.|TRBJ1-5|TRBV2
TGTGCCAGCAGTACACCAATCAGGGGGGTAGGCAATCAGCCCCAGCATTTT
CASSTPIRGVGNQPQHF
>.|.|TRBJ1-1|TRBV5-6
TGTGCCAGCAGCACCAAAGGGGCGGAGAACACTGAAGCTTTCTTT
CASSTKGAENTEAFF
>.|once|TRBJ2-5|TRBV7-9
TGTGCCAGCAGCTTAACAGGCAGCCAAGAGACCCAGTACTTC
CASSLTGSQETQYF
>TRBD1|.|TRBJ2-5|TRBV7-9
TGTGCCAGCAGCTCCCCTCCGGCTGCACAGGGGGCGCGGGAGACCCAGTACTTC
CASSSPPAAQGARETQYF
>.|.|TRBJ2-7|TRBV6-1
TGTGCCAGCAGTGAACAGGGGACCTACTCCTACGAGCAGTACTTC
CASSEQGTYSYEQYF
>TRBD2|.|TRBJ2-3|TRBV5-6
TGTGCCAGCAGCCGAAAGGCGACTAGCGGGGGCCGGGATACGCAGTATTTT
CASSRKATSGGRDTQYF
>.|.|TRBJ1-2|TRBV2
TGTGCCAGCAGTGAACGTCGGCGGCTCAACTATGGCTACACCTTC
CASSERRRLNYGYTF
>.|.|TRBJ2-7|TRBV4-2
TGTGCCAGCAGCCAAGGCTCGCGGTCCTACGAGCAGTACTTC
CASSQGSRSYEQYF
>.|.|TRBJ2-1|TRBV3-1/TRBV3-2
TGTGCCAGCAGCCCCCTAGGGGGGGACTCGCAGTTCTTC
CASSPLGGDSQFF
>.|.|TRBJ2-7|TRBV27
TGTGCCAGCAGTTTATGGGGGGTAGGGTCCCACGAGCAGTACTTC
CASSLWGVGSHEQYF
>.|.|TRBJ1-1|TRBV7-8
TGTGCCAGCAGCTTAGCTCCCCAGTTGAACACTGAAGCTTTCTTT
CASSLAPQLNTEAFF
>TRBD2|.|TRBJ2-3|TRBV9
TGTGCCAGCAGCGTAGGTCCTGGCGGGGGGCCGAGTGCTACGCAGTATTTT
CASSVGPGGGPSATQYF
>TRBD1|.|TRBJ2-3|TRBV24-1
TGTGCCACCAGTGATTTGGTAGGGGGCGGCTATACGCAGTATTTT
CATSDLVGGGYTQYF
>.|.|TRBJ2-1|TRBV3-1/TRBV3-2
TGTGCCAGCACACAGGGATCTGGTTACGATGAGCAGTTCTTC
CASTQGSGYDEQFF
>.|.|TRBJ2-2|TRBV15
TGTGCCACCAGCAGAGATCGGTACTTCCTAAACACCGGGGAGCTGTTTTTT
CATSRDRYFLNTGELFF
>.|.|TRBJ1-1|TRBV5-5
TGTGCCAGCAGCTTTCAGGGGATGAACACTGAAGCTTTCTTT
CASSFQGMNTEAFF
>.|.|TRBJ2-6|TRBV5-6
TGTGCCAGCAGCTTTAACTCTGGGGCCAACGTCCTGACTTTC
CASSFNSGANVLTF
>TRBD1|.|TRBJ1-4|TRBV5-4
TGTGCCAGCAGCCCGTGGACAGGGGGAGGAACTAATGAAAAACTGTTTTTT
CASSPWTGGGTNEKLFF
>.|.|TRBJ1-5|TRBV10-2
TGCGCCAGCAGTGTGGGGGGGACCAATCAGCCCCAGCATTTT
CASSVGGTNQPQHF
>.|.|TRBJ1-2|TRBV29-1
TGCAGCGTTTCTCCCAGGGCAAACTATGGCTACACCTTC
CSVSPRANYGYTF
>TRBD1|.|TRBJ1-1|TRBV19
TGTGCCAGTAGTATTCTTTCCCAGGGGGCCAGAGGTGAAGCTTTCTTT
CASSILSQGARGEAFF
>.|.|TRBJ1-6|TRBV28
TGTGCCAGCAGTTCCCCGGGGGGGGGTCTAGGGTATAATTCACCCCTCCACTTT
CASSSPGGGLGYNSPLHF
>.|.|TRBJ1-3|TRBV2
TGTGCCAGCAGGGGGGATGGGGGGAACACCATATATTTT
CASRGDGGNTIYF
>.|.|TRBJ1-2|TRBV3-1/TRBV3-2
TGTGCCAGCAGCGTGGGGGGAAGTGGCTATGGCTACACCTTC
CASSVGGSGYGYTF
>TRBD1|.|TRBJ1-5|TRBV2
TGTGCCAGCAGGCCTGACAGGGGAAATCAGCCCCAGCATTTT
CASRPDRGNQPQHF
>.|.|TRBJ2-1|TRBV28
TGTGCCAGCAGTCCCGGGGTTGGGGGGGGCGTCCTTGAGCAGTTCTTC
CASSPGVGGGVLEQFF
>.|.|TRBJ1-1|TRBV10-3
TGTGCCACCTGGGACAACGAAGCTTTCTTT
CATWDNEAFF
>TRBD2|.|TRBJ2-5|TRBV3-1/TRBV3-2
TGTGCCAGCAGCGAGCGGGGGGGGTCAGAGACCCAGTACTTC
CASSERGGSETQYF
>.|.|TRBJ2-7|TRBV2
TGTGCCAGCAGTGGTAGGGGGAACGAGCAGTACTTC
CASSGRGNEQYF
>.|.|TRBJ2-1|TRBV28
TGTGCCAGCAGTTTAGTGAGAGCCTACAATGAGCAGTTCTTC
CASSLVRAYNEQFF
>.|.|TRBJ2-5|TRBV12-3/TRBV12-4
TGTGCCAGCAGCCTCAGAGAGACCCAGTACTTC
CASSLRETQYF
>.|.|TRBJ1-5|TRBV2
TGTGCCAGCAGTCGTCAGGGATCAGATCAGCCCCAGCATTTT
CASSRQGSDQPQHF
>.|.|TRBJ2-6|TRBV2
TGTGCCAGCAGGGGAAGTCAGGGTTTTGGGGCCAACGTCCTGACTTTC
CASRGSQGFGANVLTF
>.|.|TRBJ2-1|TRBV15
TGTGCCACCAGCAGAGTATTCTACAATGAGCAGTTCTTC
CATSRVFYNEQFF
>.|.|TRBJ2-1|TRBV7-3
TGTGCCAGCAGCTTGACGGACGGGGATGAGCAGTTCTTC
CASSLTDGDEQFF
>TRBD1|.|TRBJ1-2|TRBV5-1
TGCGCCAGCAGCTTGGCCTCGGGCAGGGGGTCTCTCAACTATGGCTACACCTTC
CASSLASGRGSLNYGYTF
>.|.|TRBJ2-7|TRBV24-1
TGTGCCGTTAACTCAGGATTTGGCGAGCAGTACTTC
CAVNSGFGEQYF
>TRBD1|.|TRBJ2-7|TRBV12-3/TRBV12-4
TGTGCCAGCAGCCCAGGGACAGACTACGAGCAGTACTTC
CASSPGTDYEQYF
>.|.|TRBJ1-3|TRBV28
TGTGCCAGCAGTTTCCCAGGGGCCTACTCTGGAAACACCATATATTTT
CASSFPGAYSGNTIYF
>TRBD2|.|TRBJ2-3|TRBV7-9
TGTGCCAGCGGAACCCTAGCGGGGATAATCGATACGCAGTATTTT
CASGTLAGIIDTQYF
>TRBD1|once|TRBJ1-5|TRBV24-1
TGTGCCACCAGTGATTTGAAGTGGGGACAGGGAAGGGTGGATAGCAGTGTCAATCAGCCCCAGCATTTT
CATSDLKWGQGRVDSSVNQPQHF
>.|.|TRBJ1-1|TRBV11-2
TGTGCCAGCAGCTTCCTATACGGAGCTTTCTTT
CASSFLYGAFF